These T cell receptor beta chains were read from a single sample in a study of cytomegalovirus exposure and HLA in healthy donors. Repertoires were generated with immunoSEQ multiplex PCR, while TCRdb's copy carries only in-frame clones and drops some. The sample yields over 85,000 clones, about 73% seen once. Source material: PBMCs. The receptors were sampled from a woman aged 25-40 years in good health and CMV-seronegative. The CDR3 runs from the conserved cysteine through the conserved F or W. The D gene is left open where the match is weak. Clone size appears in some rows only: once, few, many, or a class for an expanded clone.

J gene: TRBJ1-2; V gene: TRBV28; CDR3 length: 15; clone size: NA; D gene: NA; CDR3 DNA: TGTGCCAGCAGTTTACCGGACGGACTAAACTATGGCTACACCTTC; CDR3 protein: CASSLPDGLNYGYTF
J gene: TRBJ2-7; V gene: TRBV5-1; CDR3 length: 15; clone size: NA; D gene: TRBD1; CDR3 DNA: TGCGCCAGCAGCTCAGGGGGTGGGTATTCCTACGAGCAGTACTTC; CDR3 protein: CASSSGGGYSYEQYF
J gene: TRBJ2-3; V gene: TRBV27; CDR3 length: 11; clone size: NA; D gene: NA; CDR3 DNA: TGTGCCAGCACGTATTCAGATACGCAGTATTTT; CDR3 protein: CASTYSDTQYF
J gene: TRBJ2-5; V gene: TRBV5-1; CDR3 length: 13; clone size: NA; D gene: NA; CDR3 DNA: TGCGCCAGCAGCAGGGATCAGGGGGAGACCCAGTACTTC; CDR3 protein: CASSRDQGETQYF
J gene: TRBJ2-7; V gene: TRBV10-3; CDR3 length: 13; clone size: NA; D gene: TRBD2; CDR3 DNA: TGTGCAGCAACGGCGGGAGAAGGCTACGAGCAGTACTTC; CDR3 protein: CAATAGEGYEQYF
J gene: TRBJ1-2; V gene: TRBV29-1; CDR3 length: 13; clone size: NA; D gene: NA; CDR3 DNA: TGCAGCGTTGTCGAGGGGGACGCCTATGGCTACACCTTC; CDR3 protein: CSVVEGDAYGYTF
J gene: TRBJ1-1; V gene: TRBV20-1; CDR3 length: 11; clone size: NA; D gene: NA; CDR3 DNA: TGCAGTGCTACGGTGAACACTGAAGCTTTCTTT; CDR3 protein: CSATVNTEAFF
J gene: TRBJ2-2; V gene: TRBV4-3; CDR3 length: 16; clone size: once; D gene: TRBD2; CDR3 DNA: TGCGCCAGCAGCCCAAGACTAGCGGGAGTCACCGGGGAGCTGTTTTTT; CDR3 protein: CASSPRLAGVTGELFF
J gene: TRBJ2-1; V gene: TRBV7-9; CDR3 length: 16; clone size: NA; D gene: TRBD2; CDR3 DNA: TGTGCCAGCAGCTCGAAACTAGCGGTCCCTTACAATGAGCAGTTCTTC; CDR3 protein: CASSSKLAVPYNEQFF
J gene: TRBJ2-7; V gene: TRBV29-1; CDR3 length: 13; clone size: NA; D gene: TRBD2; CDR3 DNA: TGCAGCGTTGACGATAGCGGGAATTACGAGCAGTACTTC; CDR3 protein: CSVDDSGNYEQYF
J gene: TRBJ2-2; V gene: TRBV11-3; CDR3 length: 17; clone size: NA; D gene: TRBD2; CDR3 DNA: TGTGCCAGCAGCCGGACTAGCGGCCAACGGAACACCGGGGAGCTGTTTTTT; CDR3 protein: CASSRTSGQRNTGELFF
J gene: TRBJ2-1; V gene: TRBV9; CDR3 length: 14; clone size: NA; D gene: NA; CDR3 DNA: TGTGCCAGCAGCGTAGCGGGCTCCTACAATGAGCAGTTCTTC; CDR3 protein: CASSVAGSYNEQFF
J gene: TRBJ2-7; V gene: TRBV7-8; CDR3 length: 15; clone size: NA; D gene: TRBD2; CDR3 DNA: TGTGCCAGCAGCTTAGGACTAGCGGGAGAGTACGAGCAGTACTTC; CDR3 protein: CASSLGLAGEYEQYF
J gene: TRBJ2-1; V gene: TRBV2; CDR3 length: 15; clone size: few; D gene: NA; CDR3 DNA: TGTGCCAGCACCGAGCGGGCGAGCTCCTACAATGAGCAGTTCTTC; CDR3 protein: CASTERASSYNEQFF
J gene: TRBJ2-1; V gene: TRBV9; CDR3 length: 15; clone size: NA; D gene: NA; CDR3 DNA: TGTGCCAGCAGCGTAGGGACTTCCTCCTACAATGAGCAGTTCTTC; CDR3 protein: CASSVGTSSYNEQFF
J gene: TRBJ2-4; V gene: TRBV29-1; CDR3 length: 15; clone size: NA; D gene: NA; CDR3 DNA: TGCAGCGTTGGCTTAGGGGGTTCTGGCAAAAACATTCAGTACTTC; CDR3 protein: CSVGLGGSGKNIQYF
J gene: TRBJ2-1; V gene: TRBV4-2; CDR3 length: 16; clone size: NA; D gene: NA; CDR3 DNA: TGTGCCAGCAGCCAAGGTAGGGGGACACCATACAATGAGCAGTTCTTC; CDR3 protein: CASSQGRGTPYNEQFF
J gene: TRBJ1-4; V gene: TRBV6-5; CDR3 length: 12; clone size: few; D gene: NA; CDR3 DNA: TGTGCCAGCAGCCGACGGGGGGAAAAACTGTTTTTT; CDR3 protein: CASSRRGEKLFF
J gene: TRBJ2-1; V gene: TRBV10-3; CDR3 length: 16; clone size: NA; D gene: TRBD2; CDR3 DNA: TGTGCCATCAGTGAACTAGCGGGTAGCTCCTACAATGAGCAGTTCTTC; CDR3 protein: CAISELAGSSYNEQFF
J gene: TRBJ2-2; V gene: TRBV4-2; CDR3 length: 19; clone size: NA; D gene: NA; CDR3 DNA: TGTGCCAGCAGCCAAGATCCAGGGGGGATGGATCCTAACACCGGGGAGCTGTTTTTT; CDR3 protein: CASSQDPGGMDPNTGELFF
J gene: TRBJ1-2; V gene: TRBV13; CDR3 length: 15; clone size: NA; D gene: NA; CDR3 DNA: TGTGCCAGCAGCTTATGGGATCGGGGGAGGGAGGGCTACACCTTC; CDR3 protein: CASSLWDRGREGYTF
J gene: TRBJ2-2; V gene: TRBV19; CDR3 length: 15; clone size: NA; D gene: NA; CDR3 DNA: TGTGCCAGTAGTATACAGGACAGCTACACCGGGGAGCTGTTTTTT; CDR3 protein: CASSIQDSYTGELFF
J gene: TRBJ2-3; V gene: TRBV4-1; CDR3 length: 16; clone size: NA; D gene: TRBD2; CDR3 DNA: TGCGCCAGCAGCCAAGGACTAGCGGGGGGAGATTATACGCAGTATTTT; CDR3 protein: CASSQGLAGGDYTQYF
J gene: TRBJ1-5; V gene: TRBV11-2; CDR3 length: 16; clone size: NA; D gene: NA; CDR3 DNA: TGTGCCAGCAGCCAAGGAGGACGGGGTAGCAATCAGCCCCAGCATTTT; CDR3 protein: CASSQGGRGSNQPQHF
J gene: TRBJ2-1; V gene: TRBV29-1; CDR3 length: 19; clone size: NA; D gene: TRBD2; CDR3 DNA: TGCAGCGTTGACGGTCCACTAGCGGGAGGAAGGAGCTCCTACAATGAGCAGTTCTTC; CDR3 protein: CSVDGPLAGGRSSYNEQFF
J gene: TRBJ1-1; V gene: TRBV5-1; CDR3 length: 14; clone size: once; D gene: NA; CDR3 DNA: TGCGCCAGCAAGTTGCAGGGGCTGAACACTGAAGCTTTCTTT; CDR3 protein: CASKLQGLNTEAFF
J gene: TRBJ1-5; V gene: TRBV30; CDR3 length: 14; clone size: NA; D gene: NA; CDR3 DNA: TGTGCCTGGAGAGGAGGAGGGGTCAATCAGCCCCAGCATTTT; CDR3 protein: CAWRGGGVNQPQHF
J gene: TRBJ2-7; V gene: TRBV7-8; CDR3 length: 14; clone size: NA; D gene: TRBD1; CDR3 DNA: TGTGCCAGCAGCTTTGGACAGGCTAACTACGAGCAGTACTTC; CDR3 protein: CASSFGQANYEQYF
J gene: TRBJ2-2; V gene: TRBV28; CDR3 length: 15; clone size: NA; D gene: NA; CDR3 DNA: TGTGCCAGCAGCCGGGGCGGGACCTACACCGGGGAGCTGTTTTTT; CDR3 protein: CASSRGGTYTGELFF
J gene: TRBJ2-1; V gene: TRBV7-3; CDR3 length: 13; clone size: NA; D gene: NA; CDR3 DNA: TGTGCCAGCAGCTTATCCGGGGGCAATGAGCAGTTCTTC; CDR3 protein: CASSLSGGNEQFF
J gene: TRBJ1-6; V gene: TRBV7-2; CDR3 length: 15; clone size: NA; D gene: NA; CDR3 DNA: TGTGCCAGCAGCTTAGCGCCGACAGGCGAGTCACCCCTCCACTTT; CDR3 protein: CASSLAPTGESPLHF
J gene: TRBJ1-1; V gene: TRBV6-5; CDR3 length: 14; clone size: once; D gene: NA; CDR3 DNA: TGTGCCAGCAGTTACTCGAACGGGGGCACTGAAGCTTTCTTT; CDR3 protein: CASSYSNGGTEAFF
J gene: TRBJ2-3; V gene: TRBV7-8; CDR3 length: 15; clone size: once; D gene: TRBD2; CDR3 DNA: TGTGCCAGCAGCTTGACTAGCGGGATCACAGATACGCAGTATTTT; CDR3 protein: CASSLTSGITDTQYF
J gene: TRBJ2-7; V gene: TRBV5-1; CDR3 length: 14; clone size: NA; D gene: NA; CDR3 DNA: TGCGCCAGCAGCTTGTTTCCGGTTACTAGCGAGCAGTACTTC; CDR3 protein: CASSLFPVTSEQYF
J gene: TRBJ1-5; V gene: TRBV28; CDR3 length: 14; clone size: NA; D gene: TRBD1; CDR3 DNA: TGTGCCAGCTGGGGACAGGGTTGGAATCAGCCCCAGCATTTT; CDR3 protein: CASWGQGWNQPQHF
J gene: TRBJ2-1; V gene: TRBV28; CDR3 length: 15; clone size: NA; D gene: NA; CDR3 DNA: TGTGCCAGCAGAAGGTTCTTCGACAGCTACAATGAGCAGTTCTTC; CDR3 protein: CASRRFFDSYNEQFF
J gene: TRBJ2-1; V gene: TRBV6-6; CDR3 length: 14; clone size: NA; D gene: NA; CDR3 DNA: TGTGCCAGCACCTTAGAGGCGAACCTCAATGAGCAGTTCTTC; CDR3 protein: CASTLEANLNEQFF
J gene: TRBJ1-1; V gene: TRBV9; CDR3 length: 13; clone size: NA; D gene: NA; CDR3 DNA: TGTGCCAGCAGCGTAGTCATGAACACTGAAGCTTTCTTT; CDR3 protein: CASSVVMNTEAFF
J gene: TRBJ2-5; V gene: TRBV18; CDR3 length: 15; clone size: few; D gene: TRBD2; CDR3 DNA: TGTGCCAGCTCACCACCGGAGCGGGGCGGAGAGACCCAGTACTTC; CDR3 protein: CASSPPERGGETQYF
J gene: TRBJ2-3; V gene: TRBV28; CDR3 length: 16; clone size: few; D gene: NA; CDR3 DNA: TGTGCCAGCAGCGTCGAAGGAGCAGCTAGCACAGATACGCAGTATTTT; CDR3 protein: CASSVEGAASTDTQYF
J gene: TRBJ1-6; V gene: TRBV14; CDR3 length: 15; clone size: few; D gene: NA; CDR3 DNA: TGTGCCAGCAGCCTTCGGGCAGGGGTTAATTCACCCCTCCACTTT; CDR3 protein: CASSLRAGVNSPLHF
J gene: TRBJ2-2; V gene: TRBV4-3; CDR3 length: 16; clone size: NA; D gene: NA; CDR3 DNA: TGCGCCAGCAGCCAAGATGGGGGGGCCTTCACCGGGGAGCTGTTTTTT; CDR3 protein: CASSQDGGAFTGELFF
J gene: TRBJ1-1; V gene: TRBV7-2; CDR3 length: 14; clone size: few; D gene: NA; CDR3 DNA: TGTGCCAGCAGCTCCTCTAACCGGTACACTGAAGCTTTCTTT; CDR3 protein: CASSSSNRYTEAFF
J gene: TRBJ2-3; V gene: TRBV29-1; CDR3 length: 13; clone size: NA; D gene: NA; CDR3 DNA: TGCAGCGTTGAAACAGGGTACCCAGATACGCAGTATTTT; CDR3 protein: CSVETGYPDTQYF
J gene: TRBJ1-2; V gene: TRBV5-1; CDR3 length: 16; clone size: NA; D gene: TRBD1; CDR3 DNA: TGCGCCAGCAGCCGACAAGAAACGGGACAGGAAGGCGGCTACACCTTC; CDR3 protein: CASSRQETGQEGGYTF
J gene: TRBJ2-7; V gene: TRBV30; CDR3 length: 12; clone size: NA; D gene: NA; CDR3 DNA: TGTGCCTGGAGTGCGCCCGGTCACGAGCAGTACTTC; CDR3 protein: CAWSAPGHEQYF
J gene: TRBJ2-3; V gene: TRBV2; CDR3 length: 13; clone size: NA; D gene: NA; CDR3 DNA: TGTGCCAGCAGATTCAGGGTTACAGATACGCAGTATTTT; CDR3 protein: CASRFRVTDTQYF